This T cell receptor beta chain was documented in a study of human T cells and chemical hapten exposure. About the study: Patients having alopecia areata, totalis or universalis were mostly female. Study findings and constraints: With regard to DPC sensitization, TCRs above 1 in 1000 frequency did not change.

This clonotype appeared many times. What it recognizes is unknown. One entry per CDR3 protein results from TCRdb running MiXCR on the RACE reads. The table has more than 95,000 distinct CDR3 sequences, about 12% seen once. The sample's time point: patch test 1, 2 weeks after DPC sensitization. Treatment of the sample: therapeutic diphenylcyclopropenone sensitization with weekly scalp DPC. The CDR3 is 12 residues long. CDR1 and CDR2 (germline): SQVTM, ANQGSEA. V was shortened by 6 bases and J by 4 bases, with 12 bases between the two germline ends. V gene TRBV29-1 combines with J gene TRBJ1-2; D remains unclear. The TCR originated in a woman in her forties or fifties with alopecia areata. Some clones in this sample may be carry-over from other donors' samples. Sequences were derived from whole blood, sampled in connection with sensitization to the hapten diphenylcyclopropenone (DPC). For the CDR3, the DNA is TGCAGCGTCCTTCAAGGAGCCTATGGCTACACCTTC. Its translation is CSVLQGAYGYTF.